The 8 T cell receptor beta chains below were found in one sample sequenced in a study of T cell repertoires in cytomegalovirus infection. One entry per CDR3 protein, called by TCRdb with MiXCR from the reads. This table has more than 250,000 distinct CDR3 sequences, roughly 13% appearing once. The specimen was PBMCs. The receptors were gathered from a human donor in good health (CMV status not recorded). Some clones in this sample may be carry-over from other donors' samples.

The rearrangement uses TRBV9 and TRBJ2-1; D could derive from TRBD1 or TRBD2 (6 bases each). From germline, CDR1 is SGDLS and CDR2 YYNGEE. The CDR3 runs 12 residues. Deletions cut 3 bases from V and 16 bases from J, with 17 bases between. CDR3 in DNA: TGTGCCAGCAGCGCCTGGGGGGCCCGCAAATTCTTC. This codes for CASSAWGARKFF. Looking up the rest from reference TRBV9 and TRBJ2-1 gives the full variable domain: DSGVTQTPKHLITATGQRVTLRCSPRSGDLSVYWYQQSLDQGLQFLIQYYNGEERAKGNILERFSAQQFPDLHSELNLSSLELGDSALYFCASSAWGARKFFGPGTRLTVL.

There are many counts of this clonotype. The chain combines TRBV29-1 with TRBJ1-5; D is perhaps TRBD1 (5 bases). V was cut by 4 bases and J by 5 bases, with 9 bases left in between. The CDR3 loop spans 12 amino acids. From germline, CDR1 is SQVTM and CDR2 ANQGSEA. The CDR3, as DNA: TGCAGCGTTGGGGGGTCGGATCAGCCCCAGCATTTT. It codes for CSVGGSDQPQHF. The full variable domain, rest sourced from reference TRBV29-1 and TRBJ1-5, is SAVISQKPSRDICQRGTSLTIQCQVDSQVTMMFWYRQQPGQSLTLIATANQGSEATYESGFVIDKFPISRPNLTFSTLTVSNMSPEDSSIYLCSVGGSDQPQHFGDGTRLSIL.

This clonotype was observed a single time. Just one base apart from a much larger clone, this may be a read error. This chain links TRBV7-2 with TRBJ2-7; the match to TRBD2 covers 12 bases. CDR1 is SGHTA and CDR2 is FQGNSA in the germline V gene. This CDR3 is 14 amino acids long. The chain's CDR3 is CARSLTSGRSEQYF. The CDR3 bases are TGTGCCAGAAGCTTGACTAGCGGGAGATCCGAGCAGTACTTC.

The chain employs TRBV2 and TRBJ2-2; the D is unclear. The V gene's germline CDR1 is SNHLY and CDR2 FYNNEI. V lost 5 bases, J lost 0 bases, and 13 bases lay in between. The CDR3 contains 16 residues. Here the CDR3 reads CASSQRAKTNTGELFF. In DNA, the CDR3 is TGTGCCAGCAGTCAAAGAGCGAAAACGAACACCGGGGAGCTGTTTTTT.

The rearrangement links TRBV7-9 to TRBJ1-1; D ambiguous. The CDR3 length is 15 residues. The V gene lost 1 base and the J gene lost 1 base, with 10 bases spanning the gap. Per germline, CDR1 SEHNR and CDR2 FQNEAQ (reference sequence). The CDR3 protein is CASSLGSLGNTEAFF. As DNA, the CDR3 is TGTGCCAGCAGCTTAGGCAGCTTAGGGAACACTGAAGCTTTCTTT.

This chain connects TRBV20-1 to TRBJ2-5; D unclear. This CDR3 is 13 amino acids long. Germline V gene data show CDR1 as DFQATT and CDR2 as SNEGSKA (reference sequence). With 1 base removed from V and 5 bases from J, the gap between germline ends came to 11 bases. The CDR3 protein is CSARVTVGETQYF. The CDR3, as DNA: TGCAGTGCTAGAGTTACGGTTGGGGAGACCCAGTACTTC.

This clonotype was observed at least ten times. The rearrangement uses TRBV7-2 and TRBJ2-3; 9 positions agree with TRBD2. The CDR3 has 18 amino acids. Germline CDR1 SGHTA, CDR2 FQGNSA. V lost 5 bases to trimming and J lost 4 bases; unmatched junction nucleotides: 16. CDR3 protein: CASSLRWRAGGLPDTQYF. Here the CDR3 DNA reads TGTGCCAGCAGCCTCCGATGGCGGGCGGGAGGGCTTCCAGATACGCAGTATTTT. The full variable domain, completed using reference TRBV7-2 and TRBJ2-3, is GAGVSQSPSNKVTEKGKDVELRCDPISGHTALYWYRQSLGQGLEFLIYFQGNSAPDKSGLPSDRFSAERTGGSVSTLTIQRTQQEDSAVYLCASSLRWRAGGLPDTQYFGPGTRLTVL.

This clonotype was counted a few times. The chain couples TRBV9 to TRBJ2-7; TRBD2 might be the D (5 bases). Trimming left V 0 bases short and J 4 bases short, with 14 bases between. Germline CDR1 and CDR2: SGDLS and YYNGEE. The CDR3 contains 15 residues. The CDR3 nucleotides read TGTGCCAGCAGCGTAGCTGGAGAGGGCCGGTACGAGCAGTACTTC. Translation gives CASSVAGEGRYEQYF.